The 14 T cell receptor beta chains below all came from one sample that was sequenced in a study of tumor T cells in aggressive B-cell lymphoma. Sequencing was performed with immunoSEQ multiplex PCR; in TCRdb, only in-frame clones are kept and a portion is missing. Here the sample table reports 40 clones. Material for sequencing was tumor tissue. The source of these receptors is an adult with diffuse large B cell lymphoma.

The rearrangement links TRBV5-4 to TRBJ2-3, with a tentative D call TRBD2 (6 bases). This CDR3 has 15 residues. V lost 0 bases to trimming and J lost 2 bases, with 10 bases between them. Germline CDR1 SGHNT, CDR2 YYREEE (reference sequence). The CDR3 is CASSLASAATDTQYF. The CDR3 DNA reads as TGTGCCAGCAGCTTGGCTAGCGCCGCCACAGATACGCAGTATTTT.

J is TRBJ1-2 and V is TRBV30; D not certain. This CDR3 contains 13 residues. V gave up 3 bases and J gave up 3 bases, with 11 bases separating them. CDR1 and CDR2 from the germline V gene are GTSNPN and SVGIG (reference sequence). CDR3 nucleotide sequence: TGTGCCTGGAGCGAACAGAACTACTATGGCTACACCTTC. It specifies CAWSEQNYYGYTF. Drawing the rest from reference TRBV30 and TRBJ1-2, the complete variable domain is SQTIHQWPATLVQPVGSPLSLECTVEGTSNPNLYWYRQAAGRGLQLLFYSVGIGQISSEVPQNLSASRPQDRQFILSSKKLLLSDSGFYLCAWSEQNYYGYTFGSGTRLTVV.

The CDR3 protein is CASSLFPGSNQPQHF. The CDR3 DNA reads as TGTGCCAGCAGCTTGTTCCCAGGTAGCAATCAGCCCCAGCATTTT. The chain employs TRBV5-6 and TRBJ1-5, with no clear D. CDR1 is SGHDT and CDR2 is YYEEEE in the germline V gene. V dropped 1 base and J dropped 0 bases, with 8 bases sitting between them. The CDR3 totals 15 residues.

This chain uses TRBV29-1 with TRBJ2-7, with TRBD1 matching over 9 bases. CDR3 size: 13 residues. The J segment lost 4 bases and the V segment lost 0 bases, leaving 1 base of the junction unmatched. Per the germline V gene, CDR1 is SQVTM and CDR2 is ANQGSEA. CDR3 DNA sequence: TGCAGCGTTGAAGACGGGACAGGGTACGAGCAGTACTTC. It yields the protein CSVEDGTGYEQYF.

In its sample, this clone was seen a few times. This chain uses TRBV5-8 with TRBJ1-4; possible D gene TRBD1, 5 bases. Germline V gene lookup returns CDR1 SGHTS and CDR2 YDEGEE. The length of the CDR3 is 14 residues. The V end was cut by 4 bases, the J end by 8 bases, with 15 bases between. CDR3 DNA sequence: TGTGCCAGCAGCGCCGGGCAGGGAGGAGAAAAACTGTTTTTT. Translating it yields CASSAGQGGEKLFF.

Concerning this clone: At one of its ends the junction is not consistent with the germline gene, which may arise from a read error. This chain joins TRBV30 and TRBJ1-2; D is uncertain. The CDR3 covers 16 residues. Germline-derived CDR1 and CDR2 are GTSNPN and SVGIG (reference sequence). As DNA, the CDR3 is TGTGCCTGGATGTATGGGAGTTATAGAAAGACCTATGGCTACGCCTTC. Its protein is CAWMYGSYRKTYGYAF.

This chain links TRBV27 with TRBJ2-2, with no clear D. CDR1 is MNHEY, CDR2 SMNVEV, per germline (reference sequence). The V end was cut by 0 bases, the J end by 0 bases, with 8 bases between. CDR3 size: 16 residues. The CDR3 DNA reads TGTGCCAGCAGTTTATCGGGCAGGCCGAACACCGGGGAGCTGTTTTTT. It specifies CASSLSGRPNTGELFF.

The chain is built from TRBV8-2 and TRBJ2-6; TRBD1 is the table's D call, not checked against the DNA. TRBV8-2 is designated a pseudogene. This CDR3 contains 17 residues. The CDR3 DNA reads TGTGGCGAGTATATCAGGATAACACAAAGCCGGGCCAACGTCCTGACTTTC. Residues: CGEYIRITQSRANVLTF.

This clone has just one count. CDR3 nucleotides: TGCGCCAGCCACCAGACAGGGGGTGAAAAACTGTTTTTT. Amino acid sequence: CASHQTGGEKLFF. The chain links TRBV4-1 to TRBJ1-4; TRBD1 matches 9 bases. The CDR3 consists of 13 residues. V dropped 8 bases and J dropped 7; count of bases not matched to a gene: 5. Germline CDR1 and CDR2: MGHRA and YSYEKL.

The V call is TRBV11-2, the J call TRBJ2-7; D is unresolved. Germline V gene sequence: CDR1 SGHAT, CDR2 FQNNGV. CDR3 size: 15 residues. V was clipped by 0 bases and J by 3 bases, with 12 bases between them. The CDR3: CASSLDLGGYYEQYF. CDR3 in DNA: TGTGCCAGCAGCTTAGATCTAGGTGGATACTACGAGCAGTACTTC.

The chain carries TRBV6-5 and TRBJ2-2, with 9 bases lining up with TRBD1. J gave up 5 bases and V 6 bases, and 4 bases lay outside the gene matches. Germline CDR1 MNHEY, CDR2 SVGAGI. This CDR3 is 14 amino acids long. This CDR3 reads CASSGQGITGELFF. The DNA for the CDR3 is TGTGCCAGCAGCGGACAGGGGATTACCGGGGAGCTGTTTTTT.

V usage is TRBV28 and J usage is TRBJ2-3, with D hard to call. Trimming took off 4 bases at V and 5 bases at J, with 16 bases between the two ends. This CDR3 is built from 15 residues. Germline lookup yields CDR1 MDHEN and CDR2 SYDVKM. The CDR3 reads CASSSGVLFGDTQYF. The CDR3 bases are TGTGCCAGCAGTTCGGGTGTCCTCTTTGGAGATACGCAGTATTTT.

The V call is TRBV1, the J call TRBJ2-6; TRBD1, the D gene given by the table, was not confirmed from the DNA. TRBV1 is a recognized pseudogene. The CDR3 is 16 amino acids. The CDR3 nucleotides are TGCACCAGCAGGATTCATGCACAAAGTCGGGCCAACGTCCTGACTTTC. Translating it yields CTSRIHAQSRANVLTF.

This clone was observed a single time. The rearrangement uses TRBV7-2 and TRBJ2-7; tentative D call: TRBD2 (6 bases). This CDR3 is built from 16 residues. V lost 3 bases and J 0 bases, leaving 15 bases between the germline ends. CDR1 is SGHTA, CDR2 FQGNSA, per germline. CDR3 sequence reads: CASSLLGSGSSYEQYF. In nucleotides, the CDR3 is TGTGCCAGCAGCTTGTTGGGTAGCGGAAGCTCCTACGAGCAGTACTTC.